The 19 T cell receptor beta chains below were found in one sample sequenced in a study of T cells in Graves' hyperthyroidism and ophthalmopathy. The investigators amplified TCR beta CDR3 regions from RNA transcripts. HTBI primers drove first-round RT-PCR of the TCR CDR3. TCRdb processed the multiplex PCR reads anew with MiXCR; each CDR3 protein has one entry. Of 550,000 to 600,000 distinct CDR3 sequences detected, about 43% appear once; the ten largest clones hold around 20%. The sample comprised peripheral blood or thyroid tissue (not recorded which). The receptor source for this set is an adult woman with Graves' disease, either hyperthyroidism or ophthalmopathy (not recorded which).

This clonotype showed up many times. CDR3 in amino acids: CATSAPERGTEAFF. In DNA form, the CDR3 reads TGTGCCACCAGCGCCCCAGAAAGGGGCACTGAAGCTTTCTTT. The rearrangement joins TRBV15 to TRBJ1-1; perhaps TRBD1 as D (5 bases). This CDR3 has 14 amino acids. From germline, CDR1 is LNHNV and CDR2 YYDKDF (reference sequence). The ends were cut back, 5 bases at V and 4 bases at J, with 14 bases in the middle.

The chain uses TRBV12-3 or TRBV12-4 and TRBJ1-1; tentative D call: TRBD1 (5 bases). Trimming removed 4 bases from V and 0 bases from J, with 12 bases in between. The CDR3 runs to 15 residues. The CDR3 DNA reads as TGTGCCAGCAGTTGGCCGGGACGGCTGAACACTGAAGCTTTCTTT. It specifies CASSWPGRLNTEAFF.

A note on this clonotype: The conserved final phenylalanine or tryptophan is absent from the CDR3, which likely points to a read error. This chain connects TRBV7-9 to TRBJ1-2, with D possibly matching TRBD1 (6 bases). V was shortened by 6 bases and J by 5 bases, with 16 bases between the two germline ends. Per the germline V gene, CDR1 is SEHNR and CDR2 is FQNEAQ (reference sequence). The CDR3 covers 14 residues. CDR3 coding DNA: TGTGCCAGCAGTGGGGCAGCAGGGGCGTATGGCTACACCGTC. Translating gives CASSGAAGAYGYTV.

V is TRBV29-1 and J is TRBJ2-2; no definite D call. With 4 bases removed from V and 6 bases from J, the gap between germline ends came to 12 bases. CDR1 is SQVTM, CDR2 ANQGSEA, per germline. The CDR3 extends over 13 amino acids. The DNA for the CDR3 is TGCAGCGTTGGGCAGACCTCTGCCGGGGAGCTGTTTTTT. Protein sequence: CSVGQTSAGELFF.

This clonotype has at least ten counts. This chain uses TRBV10-3 with TRBJ2-2, with D possibly matching TRBD2 (5 bases). Germline V gene data show CDR1 as ENHRY and CDR2 as SYGVKD. CDR3 size: 14 residues. V was shortened by 6 bases and J by 1 base, with 9 bases between the two germline ends. The CDR3, as DNA: TGTGCCATCAGCGAGCGGCAGAACACCGGGGAGCTGTTTTTT. Protein: CAISERQNTGELFF.

V usage is TRBV5-5 and J usage is TRBJ2-5; 7 positions match TRBD1. The V gene's germline CDR1 is SGHKS and CDR2 YYEKEE (reference sequence). With 4 bases clipped from V and 6 bases from J, the junction kept 6 bases outside the gene matches. This CDR3 spans 13 amino acids. CDR3 DNA: TGTGCCAGCAGCCGACAGGGTGGACAGACCCAGTACTTC. As protein: CASSRQGGQTQYF.

This clonotype occurred many times. This sequence joins TRBV20-1 and TRBJ2-7, with TRBD2 matching 7 bases. This CDR3 is built from 13 residues. After removal of 6 bases from V and 0 bases from J, the junction contained 5 bases not matched to a gene. Germline V gene sequence: CDR1 DFQATT, CDR2 SNEGSKA (reference sequence). The CDR3 DNA sequence: TGCAGTGCCCAGCGGGACGGCTCCTACGAGCAGTACTTC. Translated, it gives CSAQRDGSYEQYF.

This sequence joins TRBV5-4 and TRBJ2-5, with no clear D. V was clipped by 3 bases and J by 3 bases, with 15 bases between them. The CDR3 runs 15 residues. Per germline, CDR1 SGHNT and CDR2 YYREEE (reference sequence). The DNA of the CDR3 is TGTGCCAGCAGCTCACCCCCCTTCGATAAAGAGACCCAGTACTTC. Translating it yields CASSSPPFDKETQYF.

This clonotype was recorded once. This chain links TRBV19 with TRBJ1-6; D possibly corresponds to TRBD1 (6 bases). The germline V and J ends were trimmed by 5 bases and 1 base, with 9 bases remaining between them. Germline V CDR1 and CDR2: LNHDA, SQIVND (reference sequence). The CDR3 contains 15 residues. CDR3 loop: CASSEGDSYNSPLHF. The CDR3 DNA is TGTGCCAGTAGTGAGGGGGATTCCTATAATTCACCCCTCCACTTT. The full variable domain, rest sourced from reference TRBV19 and TRBJ1-6, is DGGITQSPKYLFRKEGQNVTLSCEQNLNHDAMYWYRQDPGQGLRLIYYSQIVNDFQKGDIAEGYSVSREKKESFPLTVTSAQKNPTAFYLCASSEGDSYNSPLHFGNGTRLTVT.

The chain uses TRBV6-5 and TRBJ1-4, with unresolved D. The CDR3 contains 17 residues. The V and J ends lost 4 bases and 4 bases respectively, with 19 bases between them. CDR1 and CDR2 from the germline V gene are MNHEY and SVGAGI. The CDR3 DNA sequence: TGTGCCAGCAGTTCGAGGACTCGGAGGGTAGATAATGAAAAACTGTTTTTT. It encodes CASSSRTRRVDNEKLFF.

This clonotype was seen repeatedly, ten times or more. V usage is TRBV15 and J usage is TRBJ1-4; D call uncertain. Germline V gives CDR1 LNHNV, CDR2 YYDKDF (reference sequence). There are 13 residues in the CDR3. V was trimmed by 4 bases and J by 9 bases, leaving 12 bases between them. The CDR3 coding sequence is TGTGCCACCAGCACCGAAAGTGGGCAAAAACTGTTTTTT. As protein: CATSTESGQKLFF.

This chain joins TRBV10-3 and TRBJ1-2; D uncertain. With 4 bases removed from V and 3 bases from J, the gap between germline ends came to 9 bases. Per germline, CDR1 ENHRY and CDR2 SYGVKD. This CDR3 has 13 amino acids. The CDR3 sequence: CAISVGEDYGYTF. The DNA of the CDR3 is TGTGCCATCAGTGTCGGGGAGGACTATGGCTACACCTTC.

The rearrangement uses TRBV5-4 and TRBJ1-1, with D maybe TRBD1 (5 bases). The V gene lost 4 bases and the J gene lost 4 bases, with 14 bases spanning the gap. The CDR3 sequence is 14 residues long. Germline lookup yields CDR1 SGHNT and CDR2 YYREEE (reference sequence). The CDR3 nucleotides are TGTGCCAGCAGCACCCCCGGGGGGTTCACTGAAGCTTTCTTT. Translation: CASSTPGGFTEAFF.

This chain connects TRBV6-1 to TRBJ2-2, with unresolved D. Trimming took 7 bases from V and 8 from J, leaving 8 bases between them. The CDR3 has 11 residues. Per germline, CDR1 MNHNS and CDR2 SASEGT. CDR3 sequence: CASTTAGELFF. As DNA, the CDR3 is TGTGCCAGCACTACCGCGGGGGAGCTGTTTTTT.

V is TRBV7-6 and J is TRBJ1-5, with a possible D match to TRBD1 (6 bases). The germline V gene encodes CDR1 SGHVS and CDR2 FNYEAQ. The CDR3 is 18 residues long. The germline V and J ends were trimmed by 0 bases and 0 bases, with 15 bases remaining between them. CDR3 in DNA: TGTGCCAGCAGCTTAGCCGAAACCGGGACATGTAGCAATCAGCCCCAGCATTTT. Translation: CASSLAETGTCSNQPQHF.

On this clonotype: One base away lies a much larger clone, so this may be a sequencing read error. J is TRBJ1-4 and V is TRBV4-1; unclear D gene. The CDR3 has 16 residues. Deletions cut 2 bases from V and 1 base from J, with 11 bases between. CDR1 and CDR2 (germline): MGHRA, YSYEKL. In DNA, the CDR3 is TGCGCCAGCAGCCAACCGGGGTGGGGAACTAATGAAAAACTGTTTTTT. Amino acids: CASSQPGWGTNEKLFF.

This clonotype has at least ten counts. Germline and junction disagree at one end, which may indicate a read error. This rearrangement joins TRBV19 to TRBJ2-6, with D uncertain. The CDR3 has 15 residues. In germline, CDR1 is LNHDA, CDR2 SQIVND (reference sequence). The CDR3 nucleotides are TGTGCCAGTCGTATGACGGGTGTTGGGGCCAACGTCCTGACTTTC. Encoded protein: CASRMTGVGANVLTF.

In this sample, this clonotype turned up many times. V and J are TRBV5-1 and TRBJ2-7; tentatively, D is TRBD1 or TRBD2 (5 bases each). CDR3 length: 13 amino acids. CDR1 and CDR2 from the germline V gene are SGHRS and YFSETQ. V gave up 6 bases and J gave up 5 bases, with 15 bases separating them. CDR3 sequence: CASNLGDPDEQYF. The CDR3 DNA is TGCGCCAGCAATCTCGGGGACCCCGACGAGCAGTACTTC. The whole variable domain, filled in from reference TRBV5-1 and TRBJ2-7, reads KAGVTQTPRYLIKTRGQQVTLSCSPISGHRSVSWYQQTPGQGLQFLFEYFSETQRNKGNFPGRFSGRQFSNSRSEMNVSTLELGDSALYLCASNLGDPDEQYFGPGTRLTVT.

This CDR3 is CATSRDRGGRTQGYTF. Written as DNA, the CDR3 is TGTGCCACCAGCAGAGATCGAGGTGGAAGGACGCAGGGCTACACCTTC. The chain couples TRBV15 to TRBJ1-2; D is ambiguous. Trimming stripped 0 bases from V and 8 bases from J, with 19 bases between. The CDR3 sequence is 16 residues long. Germline V gene lookup returns CDR1 LNHNV and CDR2 YYDKDF (reference sequence).